This T cell receptor (beta chain) was captured by sequencing in a study of PD-L1 blockade in urothelial cancer. This clone was seen just once. Its antigen is as yet unknown. Documented time point: pretreatment peripheral blood. This CDR3 contains 15 residues. V lost 0 bases, J lost 5 bases, and 11 bases lay in between. Germline CDR1 reads LNHNV; CDR2 reads YYDKDF (reference sequence). Sequenced by immunoSEQ multiplex PCR; TCRdb stores in-frame clones only, minus some. The table has 85,000 to 100,000 clones, around 87% seen once. Study findings and constraints: Tumor-associated blood clones were expanded more by durable-benefit patients at 3 weeks.

This chain joins TRBV15 and TRBJ1-5, with D unresolved. The sequence derives from a man in his sixties with urothelial cancer. The sample here was PBMCs, taken around atezolizumab (anti-PD-L1) treatment. The DNA of the CDR3 is TGTGCCACCAGCAGAGATCTAATTCTGGATCAGCCCCAGCATTTT. This codes for CATSRDLILDQPQHF.